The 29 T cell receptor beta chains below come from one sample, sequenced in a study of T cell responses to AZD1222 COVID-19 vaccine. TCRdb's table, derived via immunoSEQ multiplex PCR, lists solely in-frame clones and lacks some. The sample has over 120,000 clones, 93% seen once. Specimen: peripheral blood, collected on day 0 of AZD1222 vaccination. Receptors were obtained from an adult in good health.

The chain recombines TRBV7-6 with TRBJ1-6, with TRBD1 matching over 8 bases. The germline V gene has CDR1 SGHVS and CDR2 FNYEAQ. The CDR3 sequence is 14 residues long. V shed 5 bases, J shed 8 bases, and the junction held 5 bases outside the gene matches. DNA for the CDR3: TGTGCCAGCAGCAAACAGGGGGGGGATTCACCCCTCCACTTT. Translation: CASSKQGGDSPLHF. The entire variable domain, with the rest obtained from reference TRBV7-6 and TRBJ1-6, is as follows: GAGVSQSPRYKVTKRGQDVALRCDPISGHVSLYWYRQALGQGPEFLTYFNYEAQQDKSGLPNDRFSAERPEGSISTLTIQRTEQRDSAMYRCASSKQGGDSPLHFGNGTRLTVT.

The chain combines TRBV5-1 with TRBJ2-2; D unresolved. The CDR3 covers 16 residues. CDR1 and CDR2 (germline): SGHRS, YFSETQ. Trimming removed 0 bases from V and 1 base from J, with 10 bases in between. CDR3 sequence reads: CASSLAVGMNTGELFF. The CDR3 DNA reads TGCGCCAGCAGCTTGGCCGTAGGGATGAACACCGGGGAGCTGTTTTTT. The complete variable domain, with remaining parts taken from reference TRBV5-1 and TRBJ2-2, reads KAGVTQTPRYLIKTRGQQVTLSCSPISGHRSVSWYQQTPGQGLQFLFEYFSETQRNKGNFPGRFSGRQFSNSRSEMNVSTLELGDSALYLCASSLAVGMNTGELFFGEGSRLTVL.

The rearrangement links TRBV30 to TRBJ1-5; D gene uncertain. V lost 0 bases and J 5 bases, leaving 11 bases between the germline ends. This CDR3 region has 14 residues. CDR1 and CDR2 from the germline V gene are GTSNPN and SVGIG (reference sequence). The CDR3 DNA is TGTGCCTGGAGTGTTGTGGGCTATGATCAGCCCCAGCATTTT. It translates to CAWSVVGYDQPQHF.

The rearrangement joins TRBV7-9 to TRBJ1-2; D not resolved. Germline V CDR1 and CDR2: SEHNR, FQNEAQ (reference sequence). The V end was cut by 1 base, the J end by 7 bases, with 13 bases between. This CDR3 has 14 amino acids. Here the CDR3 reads CASSLVSPVFGYTF. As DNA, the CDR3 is TGTGCCAGCAGCTTAGTAAGCCCGGTATTTGGCTACACCTTC.

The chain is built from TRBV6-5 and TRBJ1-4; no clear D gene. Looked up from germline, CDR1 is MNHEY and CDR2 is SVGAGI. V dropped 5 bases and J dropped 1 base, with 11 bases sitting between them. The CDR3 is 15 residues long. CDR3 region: CASSTEVGTNEKLFF. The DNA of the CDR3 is TGTGCCAGCAGTACCGAGGTTGGAACTAATGAAAAACTGTTTTTT.

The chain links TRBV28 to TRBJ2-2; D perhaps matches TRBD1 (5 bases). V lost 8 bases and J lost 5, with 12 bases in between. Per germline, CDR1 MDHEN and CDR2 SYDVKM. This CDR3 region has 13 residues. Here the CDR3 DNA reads TGTGCCAGCCTGAAACAGGATACCGGGGAGCTGTTTTTT. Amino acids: CASLKQDTGELFF.

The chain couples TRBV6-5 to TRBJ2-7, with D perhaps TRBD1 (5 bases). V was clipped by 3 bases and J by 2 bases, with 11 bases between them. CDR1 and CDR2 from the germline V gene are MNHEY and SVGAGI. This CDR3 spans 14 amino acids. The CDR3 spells CASSYLIGAYEQYF. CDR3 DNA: TGTGCCAGCAGTTATTTAATAGGGGCCTACGAGCAGTACTTC.

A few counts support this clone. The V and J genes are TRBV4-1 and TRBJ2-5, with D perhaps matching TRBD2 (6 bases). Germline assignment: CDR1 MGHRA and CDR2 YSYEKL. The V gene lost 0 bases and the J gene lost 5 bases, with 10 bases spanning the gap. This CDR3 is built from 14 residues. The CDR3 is CASSQEEGRETQYF. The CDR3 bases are TGCGCCAGCAGCCAAGAGGAGGGTCGGGAGACCCAGTACTTC.

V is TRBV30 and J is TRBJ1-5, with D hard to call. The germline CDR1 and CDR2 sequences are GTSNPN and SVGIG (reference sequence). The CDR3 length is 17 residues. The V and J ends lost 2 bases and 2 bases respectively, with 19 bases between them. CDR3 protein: CAWSPGSGVGGNQPQHF. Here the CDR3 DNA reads TGTGCCTGGAGTCCCGGGTCCGGCGTGGGAGGCAATCAGCCCCAGCATTTT.

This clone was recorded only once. In DNA form, the CDR3 reads TGTGCCAGTAGTGACAGGGGGATTTATTATACGCAGTATTTT. It codes for CASSDRGIYYTQYF. This chain connects TRBV19 to TRBJ2-3; 9 positions match TRBD1. The CDR3 totals 14 residues. V lost 5 bases, J lost 7 bases, and 7 bases stayed unmatched. CDR1 and CDR2 from the germline V gene are LNHDA and SQIVND (reference sequence).

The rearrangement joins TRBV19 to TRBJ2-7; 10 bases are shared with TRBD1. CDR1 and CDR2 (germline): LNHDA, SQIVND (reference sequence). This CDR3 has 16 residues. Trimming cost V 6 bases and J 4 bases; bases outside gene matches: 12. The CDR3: CASRDLRQGAIYEQYF. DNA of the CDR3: TGTGCCAGTAGGGATTTGAGACAGGGGGCAATATACGAGCAGTACTTC.

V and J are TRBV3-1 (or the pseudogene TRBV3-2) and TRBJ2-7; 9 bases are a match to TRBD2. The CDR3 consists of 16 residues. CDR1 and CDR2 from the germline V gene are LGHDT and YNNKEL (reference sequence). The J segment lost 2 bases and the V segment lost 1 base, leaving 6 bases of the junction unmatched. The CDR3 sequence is CASSQGGLADAYEQYF. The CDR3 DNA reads TGTGCCAGCAGCCAAGGGGGACTAGCTGACGCCTACGAGCAGTACTTC.

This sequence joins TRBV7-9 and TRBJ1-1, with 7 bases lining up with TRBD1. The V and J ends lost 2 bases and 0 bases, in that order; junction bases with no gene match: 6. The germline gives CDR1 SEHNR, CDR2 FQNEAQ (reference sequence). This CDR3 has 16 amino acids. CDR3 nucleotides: TGTGCCAGCAGCTTACGGACAGGTAGCTTGAACACTGAAGCTTTCTTT. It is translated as CASSLRTGSLNTEAFF. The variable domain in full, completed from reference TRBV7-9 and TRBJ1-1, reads DTGVSQNPRHKITKRGQNVTFRCDPISEHNRLYWYRQTLGQGPEFLTYFQNEAQLEKSRLLSDRFSAERPKGSFSTLEIQRTEQGDSAMYLCASSLRTGSLNTEAFFGQGTRLTVV.

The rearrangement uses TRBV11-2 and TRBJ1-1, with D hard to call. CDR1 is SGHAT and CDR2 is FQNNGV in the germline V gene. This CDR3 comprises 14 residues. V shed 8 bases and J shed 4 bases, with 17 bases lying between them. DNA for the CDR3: TGTGCCAGCGCCCCGGGTGGACGGGGCACTGAAGCTTTCTTT. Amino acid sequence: CASAPGGRGTEAFF.

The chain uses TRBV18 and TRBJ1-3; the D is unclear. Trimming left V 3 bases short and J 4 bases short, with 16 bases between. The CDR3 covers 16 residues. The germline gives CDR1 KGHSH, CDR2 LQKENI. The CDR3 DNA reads TGTGCCAGCTCACCTCTCGACCCGGACTTGGGAAACACCATATATTTT. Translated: CASSPLDPDLGNTIYF.

CDR3 DNA sequence: TGTGCCAGCTCAGAAGGGCCGGCGGAAAAACTGTTTTTT. It yields the protein CASSEGPAEKLFF. The chain couples TRBV18 to TRBJ1-4; D not resolved. This CDR3 comprises 13 residues. With 5 bases removed from V and 8 bases from J, the gap between germline ends came to 12 bases. Germline CDR1 and CDR2: KGHSH and LQKENI.

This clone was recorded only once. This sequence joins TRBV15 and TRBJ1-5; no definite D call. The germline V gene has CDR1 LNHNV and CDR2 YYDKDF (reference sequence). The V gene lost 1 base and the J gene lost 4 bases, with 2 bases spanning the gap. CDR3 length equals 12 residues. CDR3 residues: CATSRVNQPQHF. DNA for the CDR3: TGTGCCACCAGCAGAGTTAATCAGCCCCAGCATTTT.

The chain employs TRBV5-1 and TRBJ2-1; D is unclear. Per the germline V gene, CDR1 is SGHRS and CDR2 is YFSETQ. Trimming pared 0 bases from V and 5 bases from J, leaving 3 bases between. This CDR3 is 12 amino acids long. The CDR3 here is CASSLVDNEQFF. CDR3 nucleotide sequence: TGCGCCAGCAGCTTGGTGGACAATGAGCAGTTCTTC.

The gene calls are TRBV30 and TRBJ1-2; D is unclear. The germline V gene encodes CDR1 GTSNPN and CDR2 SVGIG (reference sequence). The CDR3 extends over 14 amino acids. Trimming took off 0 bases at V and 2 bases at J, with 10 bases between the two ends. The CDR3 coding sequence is TGTGCCTGGAGTGTAAGACTGGAGAACTATGGCTACACCTTC. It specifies CAWSVRLENYGYTF.

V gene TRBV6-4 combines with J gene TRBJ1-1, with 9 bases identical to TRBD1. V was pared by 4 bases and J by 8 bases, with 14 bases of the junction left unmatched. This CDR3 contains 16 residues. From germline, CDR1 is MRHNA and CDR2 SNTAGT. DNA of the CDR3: TGTGCCAGCAGTGTCCACTACGGGACAGGGCTCAGGGAAGCTTTCTTT. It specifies CASSVHYGTGLREAFF.

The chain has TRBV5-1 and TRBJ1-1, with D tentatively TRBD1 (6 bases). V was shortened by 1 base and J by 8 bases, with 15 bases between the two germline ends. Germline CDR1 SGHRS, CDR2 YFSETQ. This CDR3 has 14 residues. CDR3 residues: CASSLFGGQMEAFF. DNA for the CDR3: TGCGCCAGCAGCTTGTTTGGGGGGCAAATGGAAGCTTTCTTT. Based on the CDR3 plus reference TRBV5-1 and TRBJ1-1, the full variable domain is KAGVTQTPRYLIKTRGQQVTLSCSPISGHRSVSWYQQTPGQGLQFLFEYFSETQRNKGNFPGRFSGRQFSNSRSEMNVSTLELGDSALYLCASSLFGGQMEAFFGQGTRLTVV.

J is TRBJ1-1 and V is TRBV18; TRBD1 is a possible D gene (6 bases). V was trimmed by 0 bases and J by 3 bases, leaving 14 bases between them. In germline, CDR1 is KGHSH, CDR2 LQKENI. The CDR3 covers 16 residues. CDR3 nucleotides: TGTGCCAGCTCACCACCAACAGGGTATACGGACACTGAAGCTTTCTTT. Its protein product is CASSPPTGYTDTEAFF. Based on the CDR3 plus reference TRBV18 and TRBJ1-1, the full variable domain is NAGVMQNPRHLVRRRGQEARLRCSPMKGHSHVYWYRQLPEEGLKFMVYLQKENIIDESGMPKERFSAEFPKEGPSILRIQQVVRGDSAAYFCASSPPTGYTDTEAFFGQGTRLTVV.

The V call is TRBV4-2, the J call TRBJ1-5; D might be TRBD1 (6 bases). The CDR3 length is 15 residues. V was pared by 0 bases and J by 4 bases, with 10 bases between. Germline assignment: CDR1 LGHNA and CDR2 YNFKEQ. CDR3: CASSQEDSYNQPQHF. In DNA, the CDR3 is TGTGCCAGCAGCCAAGAGGACAGCTATAATCAGCCCCAGCATTTT.

CDR3 nucleotide sequence: TGTGCCATGTCGACTTGTTACTCCTACAATGAGCAGTTCTTC. It yields the protein CAMSTCYSYNEQFF. This chain joins TRBV6-4 and TRBJ2-1; unclear D gene. V lost 10 bases and J lost 0, with 13 bases in between. The CDR3 sequence is 14 residues long. Germline CDR1 is MRHNA and CDR2 is SNTAGT.

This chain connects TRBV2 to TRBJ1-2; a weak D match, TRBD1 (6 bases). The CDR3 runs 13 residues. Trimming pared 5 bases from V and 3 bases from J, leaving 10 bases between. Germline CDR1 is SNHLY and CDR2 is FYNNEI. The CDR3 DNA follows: TGTGCCAGCAGTACAGGGTTCGACTATGGCTACACCTTC. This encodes CASSTGFDYGYTF.

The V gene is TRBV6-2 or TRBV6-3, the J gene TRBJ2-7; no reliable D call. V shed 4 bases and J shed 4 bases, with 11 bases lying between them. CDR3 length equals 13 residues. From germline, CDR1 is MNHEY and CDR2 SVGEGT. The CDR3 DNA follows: TGTGCCAGCAGTTCCGATAGCAGGTACGAGCAGTACTTC. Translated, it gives CASSSDSRYEQYF.

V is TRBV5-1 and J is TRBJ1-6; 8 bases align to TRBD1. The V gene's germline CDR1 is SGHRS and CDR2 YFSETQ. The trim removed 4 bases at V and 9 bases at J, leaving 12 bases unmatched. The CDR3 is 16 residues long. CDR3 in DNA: TGCGCCAGCAGCGGACAGGGAGGCCGGGGTGGTTCACCCCTCCACTTT. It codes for CASSGQGGRGGSPLHF.

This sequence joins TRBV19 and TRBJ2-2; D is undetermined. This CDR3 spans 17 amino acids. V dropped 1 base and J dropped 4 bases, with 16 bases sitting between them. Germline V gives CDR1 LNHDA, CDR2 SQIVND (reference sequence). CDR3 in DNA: TGTGCCAGTAGTATAGCCCGGGCCGCCCTTGGCACCGGGGAGCTGTTTTTT. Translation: CASSIARAALGTGELFF. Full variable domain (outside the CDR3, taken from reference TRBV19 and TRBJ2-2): DGGITQSPKYLFRKEGQNVTLSCEQNLNHDAMYWYRQDPGQGLRLIYYSQIVNDFQKGDIAEGYSVSREKKESFPLTVTSAQKNPTAFYLCASSIARAALGTGELFFGEGSRLTVL.

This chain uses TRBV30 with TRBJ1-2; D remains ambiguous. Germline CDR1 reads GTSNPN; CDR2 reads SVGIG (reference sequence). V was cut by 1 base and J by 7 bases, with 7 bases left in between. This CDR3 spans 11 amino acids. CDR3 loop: CAWSGGAGYTF. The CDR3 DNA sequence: TGTGCCTGGAGTGGGGGAGCTGGCTACACCTTC.